These T cell receptor beta chains were read from a single sample in a study of neoadjuvant anti-PD-1 for oral cavity cancer. Sequencing was performed with immunoSEQ multiplex PCR; in TCRdb, only in-frame clones are kept and a portion is missing. This table has 15,000 to 20,000 clones, about 59% appearing once. The source was PBMCs, collected before nivolumab (anti-PD-1) treatment. These receptor sequences come from a person aged 35 to 85 with oral cavity squamous cell carcinoma. CDR3s include the opening cysteine and the closing phenylalanine or tryptophan. A D gene is named only where the DNA matches it firmly. A row's size may be missing; if present it is once, few, many or a size class.

V gene: TRBV11-3; clone size: -; J gene: TRBJ2-1; D gene: TRBD1; CDR3 protein: CASSHQGAWDNEQFF; CDR3 DNA: TGTGCCAGCAGCCACCAGGGGGCATGGGACAATGAGCAGTTCTTC
V gene: TRBV6-5; clone size: -; J gene: TRBJ1-1; D gene: -; CDR3 protein: CASSQTWGLNTEAFF; CDR3 DNA: TGTGCCAGCAGTCAAACATGGGGTTTGAACACTGAAGCTTTCTTT
V gene: TRBV10-3; clone size: -; J gene: TRBJ2-1; D gene: TRBD2; CDR3 protein: CAISESGGSSYNEQFF; CDR3 DNA: TGTGCCATCAGTGAGTCGGGCGGGAGCTCCTACAATGAGCAGTTCTTC
V gene: TRBV6-5; clone size: -; J gene: TRBJ2-5; D gene: -; CDR3 protein: CASRLQETQYF; CDR3 DNA: TGTGCCAGCAGACTCCAAGAGACCCAGTACTTC
V gene: TRBV10-3; clone size: -; J gene: TRBJ2-7; D gene: -; CDR3 protein: CAACQGRIDEQYF; CDR3 DNA: TGTGCCGCTTGTCAGGGGAGGATAGATGAGCAGTACTTC
V gene: TRBV30; clone size: -; J gene: TRBJ2-3; D gene: TRBD1; CDR3 protein: CAWVRQGSTDTQYF; CDR3 DNA: TGTGCCTGGGTCCGACAGGGAAGCACAGATACGCAGTATTTT
V gene: TRBV11-2; clone size: once; J gene: TRBJ2-7; D gene: TRBD1; CDR3 protein: CASSLGLRQGPYEQYF; CDR3 DNA: TGTGCCAGCAGCTTAGGGCTGAGACAGGGACCCTACGAGCAGTACTTC
V gene: TRBV30; clone size: few; J gene: TRBJ1-2; D gene: -; CDR3 protein: CAWSVQTGNGYTF; CDR3 DNA: TGTGCCTGGAGTGTACAAACGGGCAATGGCTACACCTTC
V gene: TRBV6-1; clone size: few; J gene: TRBJ1-1; D gene: -; CDR3 protein: CASSFWWDTEAFF; CDR3 DNA: TGTGCCAGCAGTTTCTGGTGGGACACTGAAGCTTTCTTT
V gene: TRBV7-9; clone size: few; J gene: TRBJ1-4; D gene: -; CDR3 protein: CASSSGHSATNEKLFF; CDR3 DNA: TGTGCCAGCAGTTCCGGACACAGTGCAACTAATGAAAAACTGTTTTTT
V gene: TRBV9; clone size: -; J gene: TRBJ1-3; D gene: TRBD1; CDR3 protein: CASSARDSWNTIYF; CDR3 DNA: TGTGCCAGCAGCGCTCGGGACAGCTGGAACACCATATATTTT
V gene: TRBV7-3; clone size: -; J gene: TRBJ2-2; D gene: TRBD2; CDR3 protein: CASSSQRLAGGTGELFF; CDR3 DNA: TGTGCCAGCAGCTCTCAGAGACTAGCGGGAGGCACCGGGGAGCTGTTTTTT
V gene: TRBV2; clone size: -; J gene: TRBJ2-7; D gene: -; CDR3 protein: CASSSTIPYEQYF; CDR3 DNA: TGTGCCAGCAGTAGTACTATCCCCTACGAGCAGTACTTC
V gene: TRBV2; clone size: -; J gene: TRBJ2-1; D gene: -; CDR3 protein: CASSALGSYNEQFF; CDR3 DNA: TGTGCCAGCAGTGCCCTGGGCTCCTACAATGAGCAGTTCTTC
V gene: TRBV11-2; clone size: -; J gene: TRBJ2-7; D gene: TRBD2; CDR3 protein: CASSLQPTSGSSYEQYF; CDR3 DNA: TGTGCCAGCAGCCTACAACCCACTAGCGGCAGTTCCTACGAGCAGTACTTC
V gene: TRBV5-1; clone size: -; J gene: TRBJ2-7; D gene: TRBD1; CDR3 protein: CASSLEGQATNEQYF; CDR3 DNA: TGCGCCAGCAGCTTGGAGGGACAGGCGACAAACGAGCAGTACTTC
V gene: TRBV2; clone size: -; J gene: TRBJ2-3; D gene: -; CDR3 protein: CASRGDFNFNTQYF; CDR3 DNA: TGTGCCAGCAGAGGAGACTTTAATTTTAATACGCAGTATTTT
V gene: TRBV19; clone size: few; J gene: TRBJ1-1; D gene: -; CDR3 protein: CASSAGRGEAFF; CDR3 DNA: TGTGCCAGTAGTGCCGGACGAGGTGAAGCTTTCTTT
V gene: TRBV5-1; clone size: -; J gene: TRBJ2-1; D gene: -; CDR3 protein: CASSALGAAGNEQFF; CDR3 DNA: TGCGCCAGCAGCGCGCTGGGGGCGGCAGGCAATGAGCAGTTCTTC
V gene: TRBV5-1; clone size: -; J gene: TRBJ1-2; D gene: TRBD1; CDR3 protein: CASSLGQGAVNYGYTF; CDR3 DNA: TGCGCCAGCAGCTTGGGACAGGGGGCGGTTAACTATGGCTACACCTTC
V gene: TRBV2; clone size: few; J gene: TRBJ2-7; D gene: -; CDR3 protein: CASSPRPAGLYEQYF; CDR3 DNA: TGTGCCAGCAGTCCCCGGCCGGCAGGGCTCTACGAGCAGTACTTC
V gene: TRBV5-1; clone size: -; J gene: TRBJ2-3; D gene: -; CDR3 protein: CASSLVGAASTDTQYF; CDR3 DNA: TGCGCCAGCAGCTTGGTTGGGGCCGCTAGCACAGATACGCAGTATTTT
V gene: TRBV7-7; clone size: -; J gene: TRBJ2-2; D gene: -; CDR3 protein: CASSLQLPGDTGELFF; CDR3 DNA: TGTGCTAGCAGCTTACAACTCCCGGGGGACACCGGGGAGCTGTTTTTT